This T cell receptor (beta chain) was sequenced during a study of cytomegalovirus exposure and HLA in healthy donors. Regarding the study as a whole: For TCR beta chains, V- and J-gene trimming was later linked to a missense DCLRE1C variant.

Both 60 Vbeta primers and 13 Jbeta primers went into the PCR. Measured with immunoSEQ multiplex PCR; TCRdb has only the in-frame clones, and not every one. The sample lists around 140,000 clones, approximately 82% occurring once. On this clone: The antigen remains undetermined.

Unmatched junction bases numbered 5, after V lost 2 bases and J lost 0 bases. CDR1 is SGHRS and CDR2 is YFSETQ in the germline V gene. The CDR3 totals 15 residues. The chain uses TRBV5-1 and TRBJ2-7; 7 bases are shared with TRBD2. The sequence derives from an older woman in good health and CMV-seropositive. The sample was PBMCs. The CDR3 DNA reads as TGCGCCAGCAGCTTTCAGGCGGGAGTCTCCTACGAGCAGTACTTC. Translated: CASSFQAGVSYEQYF.